This is a list of T cell receptor beta chains from one sample in a study of glioma-infiltrating T cells after dendritic cell vaccination. Sequenced by immunoSEQ multiplex PCR; TCRdb stores in-frame clones only, minus some. The sample shows roughly 100,000 clones, around 83% of them seen only once. The material sequenced was blood, taken after dendritic cell vaccination. These receptors were taken from a human donor with glioblastoma. The CDR3 runs from the conserved cysteine through the conserved F or W. Each record gives: V gene, J gene, D gene, CDR3 protein. The D gene is left open where the match is weak.

TRBV5-6	TRBJ1-5	-	CASSRGGSNQPQHF
TRBV5-1	TRBJ2-7	TRBD2	CASSQGTSGDHYEQYF
TRBV15	TRBJ1-5	TRBD1	CATSRGRDRGQPQHF
TRBV5-4	TRBJ1-2	TRBD1	CASSQKSGQIYGYTF
TRBV2	TRBJ2-7	TRBD1	CASSPTRGPYEQYF
TRBV29-1	TRBJ2-3	-	CSVLGTESSTDTQYF
TRBV7-9	TRBJ2-1	TRBD1	CASSLPTGYGVDNEQFF
TRBV5-5	TRBJ2-5	TRBD1	CASSDRGPRLETQYF
TRBV2	TRBJ1-5	-	CASKEETGKNQPQHF
TRBV14	TRBJ2-7	-	CASSQVAAISYEQYF
TRBV5-6	TRBJ1-1	-	CASTDSGRTEAFF
TRBV30	TRBJ1-2	-	CAREVEESGLLGYGYTF
TRBV12-5	TRBJ2-3	-	CASGRDTSTDTQYF
TRBV19	TRBJ1-1	TRBD1	CASTRDRLNTEAFF
TRBV7-2	TRBJ1-5	-	CASSLARWNQPQHF
TRBV6-5	TRBJ2-6	-	CASRYMKPGANVLTF
TRBV5-3	TRBJ2-1	-	CARSLDLRESSYNEQFF
TRBV6-6	TRBJ1-1	-	CASRRGLNTEAFF
TRBV9	TRBJ1-6	-	CASSQQDSFYNSPLHF
TRBV7-9	TRBJ1-4	-	CASSSDSFPTNEKLFF
TRBV18	TRBJ1-1	-	CASSPQTENTEAFF
TRBV27	TRBJ2-5	-	CASGQGKETQYF
TRBV6-5	TRBJ1-1	TRBD1	CASSFDRDMNTEAFF
TRBV13	TRBJ1-1	TRBD1	CASSDNRGQAGEAFF
TRBV5-1	TRBJ1-2	-	CASSLGGPNYGYTF
TRBV2	TRBJ2-5	-	CASSPPGEETQYF
TRBV5-1	TRBJ1-2	-	CASSLVERIYGYTF
TRBV11-2	TRBJ1-3	-	CASGRDSGNTIYF
TRBV5-6	TRBJ1-2	-	CASSPGASYGYTF
TRBV7-6	TRBJ1-4	-	CASSRGHDSSEKLFF
TRBV2	TRBJ2-1	TRBD2	CASMLLLAGGPGEQFF
TRBV2	TRBJ2-5	TRBD2	CASTGGFQETQYF
TRBV27	TRBJ2-3	-	CASTSGETDTQYF
TRBV19	TRBJ2-7	-	CASSIGGGTYEQYF
TRBV7-8	TRBJ1-1	-	CASSPGRALEAFF
TRBV6-6	TRBJ2-3	-	CASSDQGPDTQYF
TRBV7-8	TRBJ1-4	TRBD1	CASRTGGGEKLFF
TRBV7-9	TRBJ1-4	-	CASSFLSGGVEKLFF
TRBV7-2	TRBJ2-3	-	CASSLTGRFTDTQYF